The next 2 T cell receptor beta chains were all read from a single sample in a study of coeliac disease. The table came from immunoSEQ multiplex PCR; TCRdb's copy has only in-frame clones and leaves some out. The table shows 3,500 to 4,500 clones, with approximately 50% occurring only once. Source material: lymphocytes from the gut lamina propria. The receptor set was obtained from a man in his 70s without celiac disease.

The V and J genes are TRBV7-2 and TRBJ2-7, with TRBD1 matching over 10 bases. CDR1 is SGHTA, CDR2 FQGNSA, per germline. V shed 3 bases, J shed 9 bases, and the junction held 8 bases outside the gene matches. The CDR3 is 14 residues long. CDR3 residues: CASSFRQGAQVQYF. DNA of the CDR3: TGTGCCAGCAGCTTCAGACAGGGGGCGCAGGTGCAGTACTTC.

This clone was found a few times. V is TRBV29-1 and J is TRBJ1-5; no clear D gene. CDR1 is SQVTM, CDR2 ANQGSEA, per germline. CDR3 size: 13 residues. Written as DNA, the CDR3 is TGCAGTGTTCAGGACTTTAGCAATCAGCCCCAGCATTTT. Translating gives CSVQDFSNQPQHF.